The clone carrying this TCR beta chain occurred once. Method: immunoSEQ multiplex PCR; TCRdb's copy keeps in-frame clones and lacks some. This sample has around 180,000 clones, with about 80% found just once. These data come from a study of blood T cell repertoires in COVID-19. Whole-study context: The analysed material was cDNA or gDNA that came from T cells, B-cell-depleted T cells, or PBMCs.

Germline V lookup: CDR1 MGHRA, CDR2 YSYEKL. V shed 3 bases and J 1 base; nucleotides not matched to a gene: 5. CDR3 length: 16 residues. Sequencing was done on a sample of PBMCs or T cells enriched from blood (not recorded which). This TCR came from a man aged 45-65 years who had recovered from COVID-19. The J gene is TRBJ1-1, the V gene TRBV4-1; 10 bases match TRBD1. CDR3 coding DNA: TGCGCCAGCAGCCAGTACCGGGACAGGGGGAACACTGAAGCTTTCTTT. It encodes CASSQYRDRGNTEAFF.